Following are 23 T cell receptor beta chains from one sample sequenced in a study of blood T cell repertoires in COVID-19. Profiling relied on immunoSEQ multiplex PCR, and the TCRdb table lists in-frame clones only, not all of them. The repertoire consists of around 170,000 clones, with around nine tenths occurring once and the leading ten covering under 0.65%. The source material was peripheral blood. All receptors derive from a man aged 55 to 70 with COVID-19, enrolled during active disease.

V is TRBV4-3 and J is TRBJ1-2; no firm D call. This CDR3 has 14 amino acids. V lost 5 bases and J 8 bases, leaving 18 bases between the germline ends. Germline CDR1 and CDR2: LGHNA and YSLEER. The CDR3 spells CASSDFGSTWGYTF. CDR3 DNA sequence: TGCGCCAGCAGCGATTTCGGGTCCACTTGGGGCTACACCTTC.

This clone was seen a few times. The V call is TRBV11-2, the J call TRBJ1-2; D uncertain. The CDR3 spans 13 residues. From germline, CDR1 is SGHAT and CDR2 FQNNGV. The V end was cut by 1 base, the J end by 4 bases, with 7 bases between. CDR3 coding DNA: TGTGCCAGCAGCTTAGGCCCAGTCTATGGCTACACCTTC. Its translation is CASSLGPVYGYTF.

The chain carries TRBV6-5 and TRBJ1-1, with 9 bases that match TRBD1. Trimming at V came to 9 bases and at J to 1 base, leaving 6 bases not matched to a gene. Germline CDR1 MNHEY, CDR2 SVGAGI. This CDR3 contains 14 residues. In nucleotides, the CDR3 is TGTGCCAGTCGGGACAGGGTGAAGAACACTGAAGCTTTCTTT. Amino acids: CASRDRVKNTEAFF.

The chain couples TRBV7-2 to TRBJ2-5, with D tentatively TRBD2 (6 bases). The germline gives CDR1 SGHTA, CDR2 FQGNSA. The CDR3 has 14 amino acids. V lost 3 bases, J lost 2 bases, and 10 bases lay in between. CDR3 bases: TGTGCCAGCAGCTTGGCGGGACGGCAAGAGACCCAGTACTTC. Protein product: CASSLAGRQETQYF.

This sequence joins TRBV11-2 and TRBJ1-2; D is unclear. Between the trimmed V and J ends, which lost 3 bases and 5 bases, there was a span of 13 bases. The CDR3 totals 14 residues. Germline V gene lookup returns CDR1 SGHAT and CDR2 FQNNGV. In nucleotides, the CDR3 is TGTGCCAGCAGCTTCTTCGGAGACCCGTATGGCTACACCTTC. Protein product: CASSFFGDPYGYTF.

The V gene is TRBV6-1, the J gene TRBJ1-6; 7 bases align to TRBD1. CDR1 is MNHNS, CDR2 SASEGT, per germline. The CDR3 contains 16 residues. Germline trimming cut 3 bases from V and 5 bases from J; bases unmatched to any gene: 7. In DNA form, the CDR3 reads TGTGCCAGCAGTGACGAACAGGGGCCGAATAATTCACCCCTCCACTTT. This translates into CASSDEQGPNNSPLHF.

The V and J genes are TRBV3-1 (or the pseudogene TRBV3-2) and TRBJ2-1; a weak D match, TRBD2 (5 bases). V was trimmed by 0 bases and J by 2 bases, leaving 11 bases between them. CDR3 length: 16 amino acids. Germline V CDR1 and CDR2: LGHDT, YNNKEL (reference sequence). In DNA form, the CDR3 reads TGTGCCAGCAGCCAAGACTTGGCGGGCCCCTACAATGAGCAGTTCTTC. It is translated as CASSQDLAGPYNEQFF.

Regarding this clone: The junction departs from the called germline gene at one end, perhaps through a read error. J is TRBJ1-2 and V is TRBV3-1 (or the pseudogene TRBV3-2), with 10 bases identical to TRBD1. This CDR3 spans 17 amino acids. CDR1 is LGHDT and CDR2 is YNNKEL in the germline V gene (reference sequence). DNA for the CDR3: TGTGCCAGCAGCCAAGATCTCGTCGGGACAGGGGCCTATAGCTACACCTTC. This translates into CASSQDLVGTGAYSYTF.

V is TRBV6-5 and J is TRBJ2-7; 7 positions match TRBD1. V gave up 2 bases and J gave up 1 base; unmatched junction bases: 2. This CDR3 is built from 14 residues. The germline CDR1 and CDR2 sequences are MNHEY and SVGAGI. The CDR3, as DNA: TGTGCCAGCAGTTACGACAGGGCGTCCTACGAGCAGTACTTC. This translates into CASSYDRASYEQYF.

CDR3 residues: CASSSGVTGNEKLFF. DNA for the CDR3: TGCGCCAGCAGCTCGGGAGTAACTGGGAATGAAAAACTGTTTTTT. The chain combines TRBV5-1 with TRBJ1-4; no firm D call. There are 15 residues in the CDR3. CDR1 is SGHRS, CDR2 YFSETQ, per germline. V was clipped by 3 bases and J by 5 bases, with 14 bases between them.

This chain uses TRBV7-9 with TRBJ1-3; D remains unclear. This CDR3 spans 16 amino acids. V lost 3 bases and J lost 0, with 12 bases in between. The germline gives CDR1 SEHNR, CDR2 FQNEAQ (reference sequence). In DNA form, the CDR3 reads TGTGCCAGCAGCTTTACTTCACGCGACTCTGGAAACACCATATATTTT. This encodes CASSFTSRDSGNTIYF.

There are a few counts of this clone. The rearrangement uses TRBV20-1 and TRBJ1-6; D is undetermined. This CDR3 spans 19 amino acids. Per the germline V gene, CDR1 is DFQATT and CDR2 is SNEGSKA (reference sequence). V lost 3 bases and J 1 base, leaving 22 bases between the germline ends. CDR3 protein: CSASSPGGLLESYNSPLHF. The DNA for the CDR3 is TGCAGTGCTAGTTCCCCAGGAGGGCTATTGGAATCCTATAATTCACCCCTCCACTTT.

The CDR3 reads CASSSEMNQPQHF. In nucleotides, the CDR3 is TGTGCCAGCAGCTCGGAGATGAATCAGCCCCAGCATTTT. V and J are TRBV7-2 and TRBJ1-5; D remains unclear. The CDR3 is 13 residues long. Trimming left V 4 bases short and J 4 bases short, with 8 bases between. In germline, CDR1 is SGHTA, CDR2 FQGNSA.

V usage is TRBV19 and J usage is TRBJ1-2, with D possibly matching TRBD1 (6 bases). V gave up 5 bases and J gave up 0 bases, with 16 bases separating them. The germline V gene encodes CDR1 LNHDA and CDR2 SQIVND (reference sequence). This CDR3 is 16 amino acids long. The CDR3 nucleotides read TGTGCCAGTAGTGACGGCTGGGGGCAATCTAACTATGGCTACACCTTC. This encodes CASSDGWGQSNYGYTF.

This chain links TRBV19 with TRBJ2-1; 7 bases map to TRBD1. CDR3 length equals 14 residues. V dropped 1 base and J dropped 4; count of bases not matched to a gene: 1. The germline CDR1 and CDR2 sequences are LNHDA and SQIVND (reference sequence). For the CDR3, the DNA is TGTGCCAGTAGTATAGGGACAGGATACAATGAGCAGTTCTTC. Translating gives CASSIGTGYNEQFF.

The chain joins TRBV5-4 to TRBJ1-2, with D perhaps TRBD1 (5 bases). The V end lost 3 bases, the J end lost 2 bases, and 17 bases lay between the germline ends. Germline V gene data show CDR1 as SGHNT and CDR2 as YYREEE (reference sequence). This CDR3 is 16 amino acids long. The CDR3 sequence is CASSWPGKPQNYGYTF. The CDR3 DNA reads as TGTGCCAGCAGCTGGCCAGGGAAGCCCCAAAACTATGGCTACACCTTC.

This chain connects TRBV13 to TRBJ1-3; perhaps TRBD1 as D (6 bases). Trimming removed 3 bases from V and 2 bases from J, with 8 bases in between. The CDR3 consists of 14 residues. CDR1 and CDR2 from the germline V gene are PRHDT and FYEKMQ (reference sequence). The chain's CDR3 is CASSFGTTGNTIYF. The CDR3 DNA follows: TGTGCCAGCAGCTTCGGGACAACTGGAAACACCATATATTTT.

This sequence joins TRBV29-1 and TRBJ2-7, with D possibly matching TRBD1 (5 bases). Germline lookup yields CDR1 SQVTM and CDR2 ANQGSEA. V lost 1 base and J 6 bases, leaving 10 bases between the germline ends. The CDR3 length is 12 residues. The CDR3 sequence: CSVEATRAEQYF. CDR3 sequence (DNA): TGCAGCGTTGAAGCGACCAGGGCCGAGCAGTACTTC.

This rearrangement joins TRBV7-9 to TRBJ2-3; possibly TRBD2 for D (5 bases). The V gene's germline CDR1 is SEHNR and CDR2 FQNEAQ (reference sequence). The CDR3 runs to 14 residues. The V end was cut by 3 bases, the J end by 2 bases, with 9 bases between. This CDR3 reads CASSFEGLTDTQYF. The DNA of the CDR3 is TGTGCCAGCAGCTTTGAGGGCCTCACAGATACGCAGTATTTT.

The rearrangement joins TRBV3-1 (or the pseudogene TRBV3-2) to TRBJ2-1; D is perhaps TRBD1 (5 bases). The CDR3 spans 16 residues. Germline CDR1 is LGHDT and CDR2 is YNNKEL (reference sequence). The germline V and J ends were trimmed by 5 bases and 2 bases, with 16 bases remaining between them. Here the CDR3 reads CASSYLYRSTYNEQFF. CDR3 bases: TGTGCCAGCAGCTACCTATACAGGAGTACCTACAATGAGCAGTTCTTC.

The gene calls are TRBV12-3 or TRBV12-4 and TRBJ1-6; D is ambiguous. Trimming took off 2 bases at V and 6 bases at J, with 5 bases between the two ends. The CDR3 is made up of 13 amino acids. CDR3 protein: CASSLLVNSPLHF. The CDR3, as DNA: TGTGCCAGCAGTTTACTCGTTAATTCACCCCTCCACTTT.

The V call is TRBV7-5, the J call TRBJ2-2; the table calls TRBD1, which could not be checked here. TRBV7-5 is designated a pseudogene. This CDR3 is built from 17 residues. The CDR3 bases are TGTGCCAGAAGCCACCCAGGGACAGGTAAGAACACCGGGGAGCTGTTTTTT. Translating gives CARSHPGTGKNTGELFF.

The V gene is TRBV5-8, the J gene TRBJ1-1, with 8 bases matching TRBD1. With V trimmed by 3 bases and J by 4 bases, 5 bases remained unmatched. The CDR3 contains 14 residues. The V gene's germline CDR1 is SGHTS and CDR2 YDEGEE. As DNA, the CDR3 is TGTGCCAGCAGCTACAGGGGGACGGGCACTGAAGCTTTCTTT. This sequence encodes CASSYRGTGTEAFF.